This TCR beta chain was identified in a study of T-cell reconstitution after alpha-beta-depleted transplantation in children. Unique molecular identifiers were used in preparing the TCRbeta library. TCRdb re-called the PCR reads with MiXCR, one entry per CDR3 protein. The sample has a few hundred thousand distinct CDR3 sequences, more than 8% seen once; the top ten hold about a tenth. With 3 bases clipped from V and 0 bases from J, the junction kept 4 bases outside the gene matches. In germline, CDR1 is DFQATT, CDR2 SNEGSKA (reference sequence). The CDR3 extends over 15 amino acids. This chain connects TRBV20-1 to TRBJ2-1, with 8 bases identical to TRBD1. The sequences come from PBMCs from the stem cell graft donor, collected from the stem cell graft. The clonotype originates from a human donor who donated a stem cell graft to a child with SCID. CDR3 DNA sequence: TGCAGTGCTAGTGATACAGGGGGCTCCTACAATGAGCAGTTCTTC. It specifies CSASDTGGSYNEQFF.